This is a list of T cell receptor beta chains from one sample in a study of cytomegalovirus exposure and HLA in healthy donors. The method was immunoSEQ multiplex PCR; TCRdb's version includes in-frame clones alone and lacks a portion of them. This table has 35,000 to 45,000 clones, about 60% appearing once. Sequences were obtained from PBMCs. Receptors were obtained from a man between 60 and 75 years old in good health and CMV-seropositive. Both conserved end residues are part of each CDR3. D genes are given only for firm matches. The size entry is marked missing in some rows and otherwise reads once, few, many or a size class.

cdr3_nt cdr3_aa v_call clone_size j_call d_call
TGTGCCAGCAGCCCCAGTGACAGGGGCTATGGCTACACCTTC CASSPSDRGYGYTF TRBV5-6 . TRBJ1-2 TRBD1
TGCGCCAGCAGCTTAGCAGGACTCTACGAGCAGTACTTC CASSLAGLYEQYF TRBV5-1 few TRBJ2-7 .
TGTGCCAGCAGCGTCCTAGGGAGGCAGGGTGGTGAGCAGTTCTTC CASSVLGRQGGEQFF TRBV9 once TRBJ2-1 .
TGTGCCAGCAGCTTCAGCGGGAGCGTTCAAGAGACCCAGTACTTC CASSFSGSVQETQYF TRBV7-9 few TRBJ2-5 TRBD2
TGTGCCATCAGTGATCCTAGCGGGAGGGACAGCTCCTACAATGAGCAGTTCTTC CAISDPSGRDSSYNEQFF TRBV10-3 . TRBJ2-1 TRBD2
TGTGCCAGCAGCCAATCTGTCGGAGGTAGAGGAGATACGCAGTATTTT CASSQSVGGRGDTQYF TRBV7-9 . TRBJ2-3 .
TGTGCCAGTAGTATGGGACGGGGGGTAGGCGAGCAGTACTTC CASSMGRGVGEQYF TRBV19 few TRBJ2-7 TRBD2
TGTGCCAGCTCACGCGTCTCACCAGATACGCAGTATTTT CASSRVSPDTQYF TRBV18 . TRBJ2-3 .
TGTGCCAGCAGCTTATTGCTAGCGGGAGGAAACACCGGGGAGCTGTTTTTT CASSLLLAGGNTGELFF TRBV5-6 . TRBJ2-2 TRBD2
TGTGCCAGTAGTATAGCGGTCCCGGGACAGGGCTCATCCAAAAACATTCAGTACTTC CASSIAVPGQGSSKNIQYF TRBV19 . TRBJ2-4 TRBD1
TGTGCCAGCAGCCCCAATAGCGGAGCGAGCTCCTACAATGAGCAGTTCTTC CASSPNSGASSYNEQFF TRBV7-8 . TRBJ2-1 .
TGTGCCAGCAGCCCTCTAGCGGTCGGCGAGGGTGAGCAGTTCTTC CASSPLAVGEGEQFF TRBV13 once TRBJ2-1 TRBD2
TGTGCCAGCTCCCAGGACATATCAGGAAACACCATATATTTT CASSQDISGNTIYF TRBV18 . TRBJ1-3 .
TGTGCCAGTGTTCCGGGACAGGCCAACAATCAGCCCCAGCATTTT CASVPGQANNQPQHF TRBV19 . TRBJ1-5 TRBD1
TGTGCCAGCAGCGTTAGCGGCTCTTCCTACAATGAGCAGTTCTTC CASSVSGSSYNEQFF TRBV9 once TRBJ2-1 .
TGTGCCAGCAACGGACTCCGGGGAACTGAAGCTTTCTTT CASNGLRGTEAFF TRBV6-5 few TRBJ1-1 .
TGTGCCTGGAGCGCGGGTAGCACAGATACGCAGTATTTT CAWSAGSTDTQYF TRBV30 . TRBJ2-3 .
TGTGCCAGTAGTTCCCGCGCAGGGTGGGCGCCCCAGCATTTT CASSSRAGWAPQHF TRBV19 once TRBJ1-5 .
TGTGCCAGCACTGGGGCGGGATCCTACGAGCAGTACTTC CASTGAGSYEQYF TRBV28 . TRBJ2-7 .
TGTGCCAGCAGCGACGGGACAGCACAAGAGACCCAGTACTTC CASSDGTAQETQYF TRBV7-9 . TRBJ2-5 TRBD1
TGCGCCAGCAGCTTGGCCGGCCAGGGGGGCACTGAAGCTTTCTTT CASSLAGQGGTEAFF TRBV5-1 few TRBJ1-1 TRBD1
TGTGCCAGCAGCGTAGGCGGAGGCTCCTACAATGAGCAGTTCTTC CASSVGGGSYNEQFF TRBV9 . TRBJ2-1 .
TGTGCCAGCAGCTCTACAGTATTCCGAGACTACGAGCAGTACTTC CASSSTVFRDYEQYF TRBV5-6 few TRBJ2-7 .
TGCGCCAGCAGCTTGGGAGGCGGAAGATATGGCTACACCTTC CASSLGGGRYGYTF TRBV5-1 . TRBJ1-2 .
TGCAGCGTTGCTGCCCTGCCGGGACAAGGGAACACTGAAGCTTTCTTT CSVAALPGQGNTEAFF TRBV29-1 few TRBJ1-1 .
TGTGCCAGCAGCTTAGGCCTCCTTCGCAGGGGCTCCTACGAGCAGTACTTC CASSLGLLRRGSYEQYF TRBV7-2 . TRBJ2-7 .
TGTGCCAGCAGCTTAACCCCTGCTGGCGCTGGCGGCAATGAGCAGTTCTTC CASSLTPAGAGGNEQFF TRBV11-2 . TRBJ2-1 .
TGTGCCAGCAGCTCTTTAACAGGGGGCACTGAAGCTTTCTTT CASSSLTGGTEAFF TRBV7-9 few TRBJ1-1 TRBD1
TGTGCCAGCAGCTTAGAACTAGCGGGAGTCCGCTACGAGCAGTACTTC CASSLELAGVRYEQYF TRBV11-2 . TRBJ2-7 TRBD2
TGTGCCAGCAGCAACAGGGACAGCCGTCGGCAGTACTTC CASSNRDSRRQYF TRBV21-1 . TRBJ2-7 .
TGTGCCAGCAGCTTCCAGGGGGCCTCCTACGAGCAGTACTTC CASSFQGASYEQYF TRBV7-9 . TRBJ2-7 TRBD1
TGTGCCAGCAGTTTGGGACTTGGAGCGGCCCAGTACTTC CASSLGLGAAQYF TRBV28 once TRBJ2-5 .
TGTGCCAGTAGTAGATTCGCCAGGGGGATTTTGAACACTGAAGCTTTCTTT CASSRFARGILNTEAFF TRBV19 . TRBJ1-1 TRBD1
TGCAGCTATCCACCCCAGGGGAACACAGATACGCAGTATTTT CSYPPQGNTDTQYF TRBV29-1 . TRBJ2-3 .
TGTGCCAGCAGCTTAGGTCTTTCGGGACAGCAAGAGACCCAGTACTTC CASSLGLSGQQETQYF TRBV7-9 . TRBJ2-5 TRBD1
TGTGCCAGCAGCCGGGACTTCTCTGAGGATACGCAGTATTTT CASSRDFSEDTQYF TRBV5-4 . TRBJ2-3 .
TGCAGCGTTGAGGTGGGAGATACCGATACGCAGTATTTT CSVEVGDTDTQYF TRBV29-1 . TRBJ2-3 .
TGTGCCAGCAGCCCCTGGGGGGGCGCGAACACTGAAGCTTTCTTT CASSPWGGANTEAFF TRBV5-5 . TRBJ1-1 .
TGCAGCGTTGAATCCGGCGGGAGTGAGGCGGAGACCCAGTACTTC CSVESGGSEAETQYF TRBV29-1 . TRBJ2-5 TRBD2
TGCGCCAGCAGCTTGGAGCGGGAGAGCACAGATACGCAGTATTTT CASSLERESTDTQYF TRBV5-1 . TRBJ2-3 TRBD2
TGCGCCAGCAGCTTGGCGGCAGGGGGCGATGAAAAACTGTTTTTT CASSLAAGGDEKLFF TRBV5-1 . TRBJ1-4 TRBD1
TGTGCCAGCAGCTTGGATAGCGGGAGGACAGATACGCAGTATTTT CASSLDSGRTDTQYF TRBV5-4 few TRBJ2-3 TRBD2
TGTGCCAGCAGCCGAGGGACAGGGGGCTCCTACGAGCAGTACTTC CASSRGTGGSYEQYF TRBV4-2 . TRBJ2-7 TRBD1
TGTGCCAGCAGCGTCCAGACTAGCGGCTCCTACAATGAGCAGTTCTTC CASSVQTSGSYNEQFF TRBV7-9 few TRBJ2-1 TRBD2
TGTGCCAGCAGGAGGGGGTTGGGCACTGAAGCTTTCTTT CASRRGLGTEAFF TRBV28 . TRBJ1-1 .
TGTGCCACCCGGGGGACGGGAGGGAATGAGCAGTTCTTC CATRGTGGNEQFF TRBV10-3 . TRBJ2-1 TRBD2
TGTGCCAGCAAGGGACTAGCTGATACGCAGTATTTT CASKGLADTQYF TRBV6-4 . TRBJ2-3 TRBD2
TGTGCCAGCAGCTTGTGGACAGGGGGTACCGGGGAGCTGTTTTTT CASSLWTGGTGELFF TRBV7-2 few TRBJ2-2 TRBD1
TGTGCCAGCAGTCCGGGACAGGGAGGTACCTACGAGCAGTACTTC CASSPGQGGTYEQYF TRBV28 . TRBJ2-7 TRBD1